A single T cell receptor (beta chain) is shown here with its context. Antigen: not known. Measured with immunoSEQ multiplex PCR; TCRdb has only the in-frame clones, and not every one. The data show roughly 80,000 clones, 90% seen once. This sample is part of a study of T cell responses to AZD1222 COVID-19 vaccine. Overall study results and limits: At baseline, seropositivity was found in only five or six AZD1222 recipients.

The CDR3 has 12 amino acids. Per germline, CDR1 MDHEN and CDR2 SYDVKM. Trimming left V 4 bases short and J 4 bases short, with 6 bases between. The material was peripheral blood, obtained 28 days after the second AZD1222 dose. The V and J genes are TRBV28 and TRBJ2-3; D is unclear. The receptor was isolated from an adult who received the AZD1222 COVID-19 vaccine. This CDR3 is CASSSNADTQYF. The DNA of the CDR3 is TGTGCCAGCAGTTCTAATGCAGATACGCAGTATTTT.